This entry is about one T cell receptor beta chain. Its matching antigen is unknown. Only in-frame clones appear in the TCRdb table, and some are missing; sequencing was by immunoSEQ multiplex PCR. Of several thousand clones in the sample, around three fifths were seen once. This entry comes from a study of CD8 T cell repertoires and HIV-1 epitope variants. Turning to the study itself: Separate wells received one of Twenty-five Gag or Nef variant peptides. T cells were cultured for less than eleven days with cytokines added on days 3 and 7. 1M T cells were kept uncultured as a baseline.

With 3 bases removed from V and 1 base from J, the gap between germline ends came to 16 bases. This CDR3 has 18 residues. From germline, CDR1 is MNHEY and CDR2 SMNVEV (reference sequence). The V call is TRBV27, the J call TRBJ1-6, with D tentatively TRBD1 (5 bases). Sequencing was performed on cultured CD8+ T cells derived from PBMCs. The receptor comes from a male donor with HIV. The CDR3 region is CASSLGRGQTSYNSPLHF. The CDR3 DNA is TGTGCCAGCAGTTTGGGGCGGGGCCAGACGTCCTATAATTCACCCCTCCACTTT.